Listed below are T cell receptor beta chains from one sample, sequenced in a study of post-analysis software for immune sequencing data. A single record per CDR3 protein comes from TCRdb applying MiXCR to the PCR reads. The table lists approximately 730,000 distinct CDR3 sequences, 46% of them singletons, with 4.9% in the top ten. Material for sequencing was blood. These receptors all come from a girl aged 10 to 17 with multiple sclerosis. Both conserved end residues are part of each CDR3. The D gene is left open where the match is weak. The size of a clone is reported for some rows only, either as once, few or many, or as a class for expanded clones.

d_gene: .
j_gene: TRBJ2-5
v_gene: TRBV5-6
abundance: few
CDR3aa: CASSLAEVRETQYF
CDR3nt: TGTGCCAGCAGCTTAGCGGAAGTCCGGGAGACCCAGTACTTC

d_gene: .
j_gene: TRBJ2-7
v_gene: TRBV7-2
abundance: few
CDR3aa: CASSLAVTGGSYEQYF
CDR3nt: TGTGCCAGCAGCTTAGCGGTGACCGGTGGATCCTACGAGCAGTACTTC

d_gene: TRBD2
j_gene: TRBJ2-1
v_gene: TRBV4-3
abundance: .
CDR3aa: CASSQNPSGSYEQFF
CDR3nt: TGCGCCAGCAGCCAAAACCCTAGCGGGTCCTACGAGCAGTTCTTC

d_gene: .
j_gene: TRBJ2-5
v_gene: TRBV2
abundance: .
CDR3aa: CASREFTNQETQYF
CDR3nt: TGTGCCAGCAGAGAATTTACAAACCAAGAGACCCAGTACTTC

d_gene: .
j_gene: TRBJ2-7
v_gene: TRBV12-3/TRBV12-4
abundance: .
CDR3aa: CASSPRPEHHEQYF
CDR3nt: TGTGCCAGCAGTCCACGGCCGGAGCACCACGAGCAGTACTTC

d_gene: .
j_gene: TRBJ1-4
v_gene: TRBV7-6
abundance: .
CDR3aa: CASSPLGRGTNEKLFF
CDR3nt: TGTGCCAGCAGCCCCCTCGGGAGAGGGACTAATGAAAAACTGTTTTTT

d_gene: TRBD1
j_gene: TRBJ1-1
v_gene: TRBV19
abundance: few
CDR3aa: CASSSGTGNFEAFF
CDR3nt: TGTGCCAGTAGTAGCGGGACAGGCAATTTTGAAGCTTTCTTT

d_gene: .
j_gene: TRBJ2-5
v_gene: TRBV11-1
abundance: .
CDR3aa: CASSFTDLYQETQYF
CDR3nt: TGTGCCAGCAGCTTCACAGACCTGTACCAAGAGACCCAGTACTTC

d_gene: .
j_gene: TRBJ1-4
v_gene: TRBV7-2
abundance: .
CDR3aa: CASSLGEQNEKLFF
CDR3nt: TGTGCCAGCAGTCTGGGGGAGCAGAATGAAAAACTGTTTTTT

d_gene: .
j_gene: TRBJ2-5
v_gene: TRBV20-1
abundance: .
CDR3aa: CSAVLVEWGEQYF
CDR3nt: TGCAGTGCCGTATTAGTTGAATGGGGAGAGCAGTACTTC

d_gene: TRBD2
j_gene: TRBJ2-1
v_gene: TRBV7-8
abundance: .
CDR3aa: CASSLDGMGLAYNEQFF
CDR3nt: TGTGCCAGCAGCTTAGATGGGATGGGACTAGCCTACAATGAGCAGTTCTTC

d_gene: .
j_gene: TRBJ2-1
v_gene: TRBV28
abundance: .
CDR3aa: CASSESGVGQFF
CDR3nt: TGTGCCAGCAGCGAGAGTGGGGTCGGGCAGTTCTTC

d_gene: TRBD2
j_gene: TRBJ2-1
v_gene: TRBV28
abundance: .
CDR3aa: CATQPRTSGYNEQFF
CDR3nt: TGTGCCACCCAACCGAGGACTAGCGGATACAATGAGCAGTTCTTC

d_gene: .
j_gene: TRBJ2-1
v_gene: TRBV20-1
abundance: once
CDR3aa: CSEKVGNEQFF
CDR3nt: TGCAGTGAGAAGGTTGGGAACGAGCAGTTCTTC

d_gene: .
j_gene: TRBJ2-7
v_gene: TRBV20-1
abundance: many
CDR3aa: CSARNREQYF
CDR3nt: TGCAGTGCTAGAAACAGGGAGCAGTACTTC

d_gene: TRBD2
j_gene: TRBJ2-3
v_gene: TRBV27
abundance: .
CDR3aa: CASSLGSAGVSTDTQYF
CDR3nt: TGTGCCAGCAGTTTAGGCTCAGCGGGGGTTAGCACAGATACGCAGTATTTT

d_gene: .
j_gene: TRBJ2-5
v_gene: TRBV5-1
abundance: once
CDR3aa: CASSPGRDTQETQYF
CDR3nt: TGCGCCAGCAGCCCCGGTAGGGACACCCAAGAGACCCAGTACTTC

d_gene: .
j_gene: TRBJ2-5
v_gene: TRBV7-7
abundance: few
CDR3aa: CASSPGVGVGETQYF
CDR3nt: TGTGCTAGCAGCCCCGGGGTGGGGGTCGGAGAGACCCAGTACTTC

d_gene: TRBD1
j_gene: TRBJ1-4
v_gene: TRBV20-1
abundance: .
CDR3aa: CSARRGQANEKLFF
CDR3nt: TGCAGTGCTAGGAGGGGACAGGCTAATGAAAAACTGTTTTTT

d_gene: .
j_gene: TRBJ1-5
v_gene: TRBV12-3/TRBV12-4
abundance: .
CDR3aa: CASSSAGVPQHF
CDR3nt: TGTGCCAGCAGTTCGGCGGGTGTGCCCCAGCATTTT

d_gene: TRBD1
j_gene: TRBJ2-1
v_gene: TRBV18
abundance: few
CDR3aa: CASSGTEQFF
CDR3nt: TGTGCCAGCTCCGGGACAGAACAGTTCTTC

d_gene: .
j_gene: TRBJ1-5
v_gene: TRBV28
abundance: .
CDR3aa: CASSATDGSGQPQHF
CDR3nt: TGTGCCAGCAGCGCCACGGACGGATCGGGACAGCCCCAGCATTTT

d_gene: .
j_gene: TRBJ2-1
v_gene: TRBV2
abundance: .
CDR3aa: CASSEATLAERLDEQFF
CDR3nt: TGTGCCAGCAGTGAAGCTACCCTGGCTGAGCGTCTGGATGAGCAGTTCTTC

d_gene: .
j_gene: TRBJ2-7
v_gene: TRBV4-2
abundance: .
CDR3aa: CASSQEWPGAYEQYF
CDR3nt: TGTGCCAGCAGCCAAGAATGGCCAGGGGCCTACGAGCAGTACTTC

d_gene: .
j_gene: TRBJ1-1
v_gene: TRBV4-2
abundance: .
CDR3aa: CASSQDSAGAEAFF
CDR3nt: TGTGCCAGCAGCCAAGATTCCGCGGGGGCTGAAGCTTTCTTT

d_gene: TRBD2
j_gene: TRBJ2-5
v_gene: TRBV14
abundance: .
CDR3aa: CASSHVGLAQTQYF
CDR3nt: TGTGCCAGCAGCCACGTTGGACTAGCTCAGACCCAGTACTTC

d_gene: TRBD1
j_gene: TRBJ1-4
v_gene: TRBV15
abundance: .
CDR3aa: CATSREATGVREKLFF
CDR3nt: TGTGCCACCAGCAGAGAAGCTACAGGGGTCCGTGAAAAACTGTTTTTT

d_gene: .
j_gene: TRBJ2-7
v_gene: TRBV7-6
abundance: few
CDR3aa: CASSLGGALNEQYF
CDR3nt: TGTGCCAGCAGCTTGGGGGGGGCGCTTAACGAGCAGTACTTC

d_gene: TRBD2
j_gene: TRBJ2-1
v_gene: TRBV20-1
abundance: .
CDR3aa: CSAKIQPSGSEQFF
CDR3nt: TGCAGTGCTAAGATCCAACCTAGCGGGAGTGAGCAGTTCTTC

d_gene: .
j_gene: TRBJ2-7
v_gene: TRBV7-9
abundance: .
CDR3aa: CASSLFMGQSYEQYF
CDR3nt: TGTGCCAGCAGCTTATTTATGGGGCAGTCCTACGAGCAGTACTTC

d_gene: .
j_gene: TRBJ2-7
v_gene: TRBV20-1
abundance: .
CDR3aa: CSADRISYEQYF
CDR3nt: TGCAGTGCCGACAGGATCTCCTACGAGCAGTACTTC

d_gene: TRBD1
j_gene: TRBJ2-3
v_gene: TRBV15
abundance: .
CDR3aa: CATSSGTTGGGTDTQYF
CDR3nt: TGTGCCACCAGCAGCGGAACCACAGGGGGAGGCACAGATACGCAGTATTTT

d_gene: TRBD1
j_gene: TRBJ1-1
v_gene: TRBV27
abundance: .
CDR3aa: CASSRTGWNTEAFF
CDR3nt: TGTGCCAGCAGTAGGACAGGATGGAACACTGAAGCTTTCTTT

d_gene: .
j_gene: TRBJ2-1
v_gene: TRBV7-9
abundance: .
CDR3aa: CASSLVGGLKNEQFF
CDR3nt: TGTGCCAGCAGCTTAGTAGGGGGTCTAAAGAATGAGCAGTTCTTC

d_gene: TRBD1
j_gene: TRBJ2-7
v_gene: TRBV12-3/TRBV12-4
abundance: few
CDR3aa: CASSSDRGPAYEQYF
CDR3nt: TGTGCCAGCAGCTCCGACAGGGGGCCCGCCTACGAGCAGTACTTC

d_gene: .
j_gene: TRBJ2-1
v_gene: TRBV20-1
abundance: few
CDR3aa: CSARKEYNEQFF
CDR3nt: TGCAGTGCTAGAAAGGAGTACAATGAGCAGTTCTTC

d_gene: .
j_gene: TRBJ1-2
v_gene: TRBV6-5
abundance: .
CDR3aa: CASSYRRGRNYGYTF
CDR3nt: TGTGCCAGCAGTTACCGCAGGGGCCGCAACTATGGCTACACCTTC

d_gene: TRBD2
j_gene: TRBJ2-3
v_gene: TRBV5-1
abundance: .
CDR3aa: CASKKREFADTQYF
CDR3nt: TGCGCCAGCAAGAAGCGGGAGTTCGCAGATACGCAGTATTTT

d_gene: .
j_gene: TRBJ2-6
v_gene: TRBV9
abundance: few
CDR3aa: CASSVNTLGANVLTF
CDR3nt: TGTGCCAGCAGCGTAAACACTCTGGGGGCCAACGTCCTGACTTTC

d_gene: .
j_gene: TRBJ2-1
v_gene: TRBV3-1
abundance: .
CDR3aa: CASSQAEGDNEQFF
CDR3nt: TGTGCCAGCAGCCAAGCGGAAGGAGACAATGAGCAGTTCTTC

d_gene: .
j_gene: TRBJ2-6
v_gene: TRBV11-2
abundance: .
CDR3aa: CASSSGILSSGANVLTF
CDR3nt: TGTGCCAGCAGCTCGGGCATTTTGAGCTCTGGGGCCAACGTCCTGACTTTC

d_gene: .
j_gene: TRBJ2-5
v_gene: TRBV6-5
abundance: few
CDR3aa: CASSYSLPQKETQYF
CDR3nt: TGTGCCAGCAGTTACTCGTTACCTCAAAAAGAGACCCAGTACTTC

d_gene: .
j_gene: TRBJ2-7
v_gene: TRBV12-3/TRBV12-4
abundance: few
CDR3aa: CASRATALYEQYF
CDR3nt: TGTGCCAGCAGGGCGACAGCTCTCTACGAGCAGTACTTC

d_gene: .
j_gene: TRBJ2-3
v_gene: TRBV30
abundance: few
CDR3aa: CAWSLDTQYF
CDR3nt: TGTGCCTGGAGTCTAGATACGCAGTATTTT

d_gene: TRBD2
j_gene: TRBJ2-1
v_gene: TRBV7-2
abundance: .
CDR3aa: CASSPLGPSGTMRIGQFF
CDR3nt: TGTGCCAGCAGCCCCTTGGGGCCTAGCGGAACAATGAGGATAGGGCAGTTCTTC

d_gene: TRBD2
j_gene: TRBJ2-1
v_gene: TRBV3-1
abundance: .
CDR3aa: CASRGRGSYNEQFF
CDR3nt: TGTGCCAGCAGAGGGAGGGGATCCTACAATGAGCAGTTCTTC